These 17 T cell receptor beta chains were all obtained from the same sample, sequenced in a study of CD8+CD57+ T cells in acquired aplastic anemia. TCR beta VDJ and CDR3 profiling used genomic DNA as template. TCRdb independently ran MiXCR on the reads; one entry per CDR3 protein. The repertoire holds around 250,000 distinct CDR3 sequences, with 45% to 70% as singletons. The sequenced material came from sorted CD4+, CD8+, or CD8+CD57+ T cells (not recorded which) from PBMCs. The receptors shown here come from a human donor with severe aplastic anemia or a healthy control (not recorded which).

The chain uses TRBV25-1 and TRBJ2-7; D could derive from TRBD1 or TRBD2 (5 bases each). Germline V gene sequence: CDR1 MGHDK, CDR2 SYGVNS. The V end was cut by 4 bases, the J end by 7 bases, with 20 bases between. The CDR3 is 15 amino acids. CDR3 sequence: CASSAGFEGVGEQYF. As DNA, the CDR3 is TGTGCCAGCAGTGCGGGGTTCGAAGGGGTGGGAGAGCAGTACTTC.

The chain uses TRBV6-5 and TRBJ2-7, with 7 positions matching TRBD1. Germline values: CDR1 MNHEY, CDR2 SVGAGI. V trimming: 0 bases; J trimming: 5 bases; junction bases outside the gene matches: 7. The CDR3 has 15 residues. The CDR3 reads CASSYSRDRSHEQYF. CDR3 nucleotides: TGTGCCAGCAGTTACTCCCGGGACAGAAGCCACGAGCAGTACTTC.

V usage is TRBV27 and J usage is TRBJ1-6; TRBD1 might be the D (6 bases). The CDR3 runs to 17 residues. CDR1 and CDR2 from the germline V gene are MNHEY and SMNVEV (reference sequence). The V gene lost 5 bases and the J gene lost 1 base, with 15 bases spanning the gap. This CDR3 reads CASSRAGEGSYNSPLHF. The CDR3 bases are TGTGCCAGCAGTCGGGCAGGGGAGGGATCCTATAATTCACCCCTCCACTTT.

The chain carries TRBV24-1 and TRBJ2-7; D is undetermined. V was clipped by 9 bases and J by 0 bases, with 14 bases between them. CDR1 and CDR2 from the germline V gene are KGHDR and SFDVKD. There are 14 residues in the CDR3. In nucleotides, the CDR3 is TGTGCCACCGTAGGAGCTGACGGCTCCTACGAGCAGTACTTC. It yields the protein CATVGADGSYEQYF.

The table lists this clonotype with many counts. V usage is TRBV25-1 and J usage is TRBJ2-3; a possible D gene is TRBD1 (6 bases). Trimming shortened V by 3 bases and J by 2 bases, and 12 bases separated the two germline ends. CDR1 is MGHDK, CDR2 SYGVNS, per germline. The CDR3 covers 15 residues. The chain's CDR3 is CASSERQGSTDTQYF. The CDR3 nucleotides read TGTGCCAGCAGTGAGCGGCAGGGGTCCACAGATACGCAGTATTTT. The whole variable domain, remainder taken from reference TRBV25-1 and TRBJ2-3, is EADIYQTPRYLVIGTGKKITLECSQTMGHDKMYWYQQDPGMELHLIHYSYGVNSTEKGDLSSESTVSRIRTEHFPLTLESARPSHTSQYLCASSERQGSTDTQYFGPGTRLTVL.

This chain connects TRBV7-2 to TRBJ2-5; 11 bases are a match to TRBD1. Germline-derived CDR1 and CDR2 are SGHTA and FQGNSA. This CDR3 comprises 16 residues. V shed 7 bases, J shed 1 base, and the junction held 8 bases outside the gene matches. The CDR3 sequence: CASTPRDRGGQETQYF. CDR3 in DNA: TGTGCCAGCACCCCTCGGGACAGGGGGGGCCAAGAGACCCAGTACTTC.

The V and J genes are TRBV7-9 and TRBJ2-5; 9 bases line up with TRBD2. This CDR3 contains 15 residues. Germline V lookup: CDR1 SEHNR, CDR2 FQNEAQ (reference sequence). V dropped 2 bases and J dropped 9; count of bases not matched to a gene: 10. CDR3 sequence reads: CASSLTSAGGVAQYF. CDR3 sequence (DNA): TGTGCCAGCAGCTTAACCTCCGCGGGGGGGGTGGCCCAGTACTTC.

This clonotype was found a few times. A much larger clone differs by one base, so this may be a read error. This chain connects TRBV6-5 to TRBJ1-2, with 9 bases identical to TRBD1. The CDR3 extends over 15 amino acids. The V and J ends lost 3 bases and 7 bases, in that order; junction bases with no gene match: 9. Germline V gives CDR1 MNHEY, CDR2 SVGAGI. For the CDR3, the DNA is TGTGCCAGCAGTTATAGGGACAGGGAACTATCTGGCTACACCTTC. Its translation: CASSYRDRELSGYTF.

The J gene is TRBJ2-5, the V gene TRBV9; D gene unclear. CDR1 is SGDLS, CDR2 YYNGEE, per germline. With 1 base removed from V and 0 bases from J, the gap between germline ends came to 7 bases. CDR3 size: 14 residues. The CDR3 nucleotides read TGTGCCAGCAGCGTATTTGGAGACCAAGAGACCCAGTACTTC. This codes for CASSVFGDQETQYF.

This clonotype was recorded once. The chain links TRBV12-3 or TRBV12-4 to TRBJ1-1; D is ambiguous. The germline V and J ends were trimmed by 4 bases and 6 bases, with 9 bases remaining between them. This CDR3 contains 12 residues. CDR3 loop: CASSSADPEAFF. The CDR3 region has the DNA TGTGCCAGCAGTTCTGCCGATCCTGAAGCTTTCTTT.

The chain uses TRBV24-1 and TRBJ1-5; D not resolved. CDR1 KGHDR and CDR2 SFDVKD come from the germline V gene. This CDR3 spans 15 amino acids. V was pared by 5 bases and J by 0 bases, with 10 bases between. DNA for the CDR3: TGTGCCACCAGTGCGACAAGTGGTAGCAATCAGCCCCAGCATTTT. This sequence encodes CATSATSGSNQPQHF.

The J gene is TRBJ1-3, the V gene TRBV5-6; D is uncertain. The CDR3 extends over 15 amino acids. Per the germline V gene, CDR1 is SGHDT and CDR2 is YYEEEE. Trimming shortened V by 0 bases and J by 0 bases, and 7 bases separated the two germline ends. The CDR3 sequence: CASSLAPDSGNTIYF. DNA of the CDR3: TGTGCCAGCAGCTTGGCACCAGACTCTGGAAACACCATATATTTT. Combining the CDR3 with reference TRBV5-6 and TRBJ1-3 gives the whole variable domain DAGVTQSPTHLIKTRGQQVTLRCSPKSGHDTVSWYQQALGQGPQFIFQYYEEEERQRGNFPDRFSGHQFPNYSSELNVNALLLGDSALYLCASSLAPDSGNTIYFGEGSWLTVV.

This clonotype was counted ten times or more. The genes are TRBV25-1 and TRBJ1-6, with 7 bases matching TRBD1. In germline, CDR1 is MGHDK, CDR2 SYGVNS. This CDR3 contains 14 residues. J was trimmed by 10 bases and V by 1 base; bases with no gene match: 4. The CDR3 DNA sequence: TGTGCCAGCAGTGAATTGACAGGGCGCTCACCCCTCCACTTT. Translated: CASSELTGRSPLHF.

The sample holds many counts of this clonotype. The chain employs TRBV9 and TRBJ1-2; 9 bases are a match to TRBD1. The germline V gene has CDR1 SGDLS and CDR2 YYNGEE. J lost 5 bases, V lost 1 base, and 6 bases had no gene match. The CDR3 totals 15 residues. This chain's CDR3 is CASSVSPDRGYGYTF. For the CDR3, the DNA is TGTGCCAGCAGCGTAAGTCCGGACAGGGGATATGGCTACACCTTC.

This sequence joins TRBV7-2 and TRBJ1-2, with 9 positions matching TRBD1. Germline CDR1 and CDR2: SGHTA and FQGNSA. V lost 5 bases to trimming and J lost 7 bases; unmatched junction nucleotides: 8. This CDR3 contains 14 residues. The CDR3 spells CASSQGQGICGYTF. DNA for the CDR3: TGTGCCAGCAGCCAGGGACAGGGTATTTGTGGCTACACCTTC.

CDR3 loop: CASRLVAGGSTDTQYF. CDR3 nucleotide sequence: TGTGCCAGCAGATTGGTGGCGGGAGGGAGCACAGATACGCAGTATTTT. The J gene is TRBJ2-3, the V gene TRBV7-8; 9 nucleotides agree with TRBD2. This CDR3 has 16 residues. Germline values: CDR1 SGHVS, CDR2 FQNEAQ. V lost 6 bases, J lost 0 bases, and 7 bases stayed unmatched.

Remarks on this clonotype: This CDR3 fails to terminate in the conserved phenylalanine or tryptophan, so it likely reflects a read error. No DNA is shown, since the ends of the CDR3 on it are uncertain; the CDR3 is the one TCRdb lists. CDR3 residues: CSAYRDSDPHL. The chain has TRBV20-1 and TRBJ1-6; the D call of TRBD1 is as the table states it, not checked on the DNA. Germline V gene data show CDR1 as DFQATT and CDR2 as SNEGSKA (reference sequence). The CDR3 is made up of 11 amino acids, end residues included.